This is a list of T cell receptor beta chains from one sample in a study of T-cell reconstitution after alpha-beta-depleted transplantation in children. TCRdb itself ran the PCR reads through MiXCR, one entry per CDR3 protein. Of roughly 610,000 distinct CDR3 sequences listed, about 10% are singletons. The source was PBMCs from the stem cell graft donor, collected from the stem cell graft. All receptors come from a human donor who donated a stem cell graft to a child with acute myeloid leukemia. CDR3s include the opening cysteine and the closing phenylalanine or tryptophan. D genes are given only for firm matches. Clone size is not always given. Where it is, it says once, few, many or a class for expanded clones.

d_gene: .; abundance: many; len: 17; j_gene: TRBJ2-3; v_gene: TRBV27; CDR3aa: CASSRTNTGRRTDTQYF; CDR3nt: TGTGCCAGCAGTCGGACTAACACGGGGCGGCGCACAGATACGCAGTATTTT
d_gene: TRBD1; abundance: .; len: 15; j_gene: TRBJ1-6; v_gene: TRBV28; CDR3aa: CASSPLGQDNSPLHF; CDR3nt: TGTGCCAGCAGTCCCCTGGGACAGGATAATTCACCCCTCCACTTT
d_gene: TRBD1; abundance: .; len: 13; j_gene: TRBJ2-7; v_gene: TRBV30; CDR3aa: CAWSVGGTYEQYF; CDR3nt: TGTGCCTGGAGTGTAGGGGGCACCTACGAGCAGTACTTC
d_gene: .; abundance: many; len: 17; j_gene: TRBJ1-5; v_gene: TRBV7-2; CDR3aa: CASSLGVQANSNQPQHF; CDR3nt: TGTGCCAGCAGCTTAGGAGTACAGGCCAATAGCAATCAGCCCCAGCATTTT
d_gene: TRBD2; abundance: .; len: 15; j_gene: TRBJ2-3; v_gene: TRBV14; CDR3aa: CASSQLGTTPDTQYF; CDR3nt: TGTGCCAGCAGCCAACTAGGGACTACCCCAGATACGCAGTATTTT
d_gene: .; abundance: .; len: 12; j_gene: TRBJ2-7; v_gene: TRBV6-2/TRBV6-3; CDR3aa: CASNKGTYEQYF; CDR3nt: TGTGCCAGCAACAAGGGGACCTACGAGCAGTACTTC
d_gene: .; abundance: .; len: 14; j_gene: TRBJ2-7; v_gene: TRBV29-1; CDR3aa: CSVGSHSSGLEQYF; CDR3nt: TGCAGCGTCGGAAGCCATTCATCAGGGTTAGAGCAGTACTTC
d_gene: .; abundance: .; len: 15; j_gene: TRBJ1-5; v_gene: TRBV6-1; CDR3aa: CASSEEVSSNQPQHF; CDR3nt: TGTGCCAGCAGTGAAGAAGTTTCTAGCAATCAGCCCCAGCATTTT
d_gene: .; abundance: .; len: 16; j_gene: TRBJ1-5; v_gene: TRBV19; CDR3aa: CASSIRWGSRDQPQHF; CDR3nt: TGTGCCAGTAGTATACGGTGGGGGTCCAGGGATCAGCCCCAGCATTTT
d_gene: TRBD2; abundance: many; len: 14; j_gene: TRBJ2-5; v_gene: TRBV20-1; CDR3aa: CSARGLAVQETQYF; CDR3nt: TGCAGTGCTAGAGGACTAGCGGTCCAAGAGACCCAGTACTTC
d_gene: .; abundance: few; len: 14; j_gene: TRBJ2-3; v_gene: TRBV20-1; CDR3aa: CSADPARGTDTQYF; CDR3nt: TGCAGTGCTGACCCAGCAAGGGGAACAGATACGCAGTATTTT
d_gene: TRBD2; abundance: many; len: 15; j_gene: TRBJ2-7; v_gene: TRBV13; CDR3aa: CASSSGLAGVMEQYF; CDR3nt: TGTGCCAGCAGCTCGGGACTAGCGGGGGTTATGGAGCAGTACTTC
d_gene: .; abundance: many; len: 15; j_gene: TRBJ2-5; v_gene: TRBV20-1; CDR3aa: CSAPPQGRRQETQYF; CDR3nt: TGCAGTGCACCCCCGCAGGGCAGGAGGCAAGAGACCCAGTACTTC
d_gene: TRBD1; abundance: .; len: 14; j_gene: TRBJ2-7; v_gene: TRBV20-1; CDR3aa: CSAPTGATTYEQYF; CDR3nt: TGCAGTGCTCCGACAGGGGCCACTACCTACGAGCAGTACTTC
d_gene: TRBD2; abundance: many; len: 14; j_gene: TRBJ2-7; v_gene: TRBV7-9; CDR3aa: CASSSLAGPYEQYF; CDR3nt: TGTGCCAGCAGCTCACTAGCGGGGCCCTACGAGCAGTACTTC
d_gene: .; abundance: many; len: 15; j_gene: TRBJ1-4; v_gene: TRBV29-1; CDR3aa: CSVKQLGGTNEKLFF; CDR3nt: TGCAGCGTGAAACAGCTTGGGGGGACTAATGAAAAACTGTTTTTT
d_gene: .; abundance: once; len: 15; j_gene: TRBJ2-3; v_gene: TRBV18; CDR3aa: CASSPQGPSTDTQYF; CDR3nt: TGTGCCAGCTCACCGCAGGGCCCTAGCACAGATACGCAGTATTTT
d_gene: TRBD1; abundance: few; len: 16; j_gene: TRBJ2-3; v_gene: TRBV5-1; CDR3aa: CASSDGGQGGTDTQYF; CDR3nt: TGCGCCAGCAGCGACGGAGGACAGGGCGGCACAGATACGCAGTATTTT
d_gene: TRBD2; abundance: few; len: 17; j_gene: TRBJ2-3; v_gene: TRBV6-5; CDR3aa: CASSYLTGLAGGDTQYF; CDR3nt: TGTGCCAGCAGTTATTTAACGGGACTAGCGGGAGGAGATACGCAGTATTTT
d_gene: .; abundance: .; len: 12; j_gene: TRBJ1-6; v_gene: TRBV20-1; CDR3aa: CSAPVGEAPLHF; CDR3nt: TGCAGTGCCCCCGTGGGGGAGGCACCCCTCCACTTT
d_gene: .; abundance: many; len: 10; j_gene: TRBJ2-1; v_gene: TRBV6-1; CDR3aa: CASSVHEQFF; CDR3nt: TGTGCCAGCAGCGTCCATGAGCAGTTCTTC
d_gene: .; abundance: .; len: 14; j_gene: TRBJ2-5; v_gene: TRBV7-2; CDR3aa: CASSLVIGLETQYF; CDR3nt: TGTGCCAGCAGCTTAGTGATCGGACTCGAGACCCAGTACTTC
d_gene: .; abundance: many; len: 13; j_gene: TRBJ2-7; v_gene: TRBV20-1; CDR3aa: CSARPVVVPEQYF; CDR3nt: TGCAGTGCTAGGCCGGTGGTGGTCCCCGAGCAGTACTTC
d_gene: .; abundance: few; len: 14; j_gene: TRBJ2-3; v_gene: TRBV28; CDR3aa: CATSGEGHTDTQYF; CDR3nt: TGTGCCACCTCAGGGGAGGGACACACAGATACGCAGTATTTT
d_gene: .; abundance: .; len: 16; j_gene: TRBJ1-2; v_gene: TRBV7-2; CDR3aa: CASSLRSQTQIYGYTF; CDR3nt: TGTGCCAGCAGCTTAAGGAGTCAGACTCAGATCTATGGCTACACCTTC
d_gene: .; abundance: many; len: 16; j_gene: TRBJ2-7; v_gene: TRBV12-3/TRBV12-4; CDR3aa: CASSLWRGGASYEQYF; CDR3nt: TGTGCCAGCAGTCTATGGAGGGGGGGCGCTTCCTACGAGCAGTACTTC
d_gene: .; abundance: few; len: 14; j_gene: TRBJ2-1; v_gene: TRBV5-1; CDR3aa: CASSLGTAVNEQFF; CDR3nt: TGCGCCAGCAGCTTGGGGACCGCCGTTAATGAGCAGTTCTTC
d_gene: .; abundance: many; len: 14; j_gene: TRBJ2-3; v_gene: TRBV5-1; CDR3aa: CASSSSGGKDTQYF; CDR3nt: TGCGCCAGCAGTTCCTCGGGGGGCAAGGATACGCAGTATTTT
d_gene: .; abundance: .; len: 13; j_gene: TRBJ1-1; v_gene: TRBV18; CDR3aa: CASSAGDTTEAFF; CDR3nt: TGTGCCAGCTCAGCAGGGGATACCACTGAAGCTTTCTTT
d_gene: .; abundance: .; len: 13; j_gene: TRBJ2-6; v_gene: TRBV7-2; CDR3aa: CGGLGSGANVLTF; CDR3nt: TGTGGCGGGCTGGGATCAGGGGCCAACGTCCTGACTTTC
d_gene: .; abundance: many; len: 15; j_gene: TRBJ2-2; v_gene: TRBV7-2; CDR3aa: CASSLASGNTGELFF; CDR3nt: TGTGCCAGCAGCTTAGCTAGCGGGAACACCGGGGAGCTGTTTTTT
d_gene: .; abundance: once; len: 15; j_gene: TRBJ2-5; v_gene: TRBV5-1; CDR3aa: CASSLEGGRQETQYF; CDR3nt: TGCGCCAGCAGCTTAGAGGGAGGCCGACAAGAGACCCAGTACTTC
d_gene: .; abundance: .; len: 15; j_gene: TRBJ2-2; v_gene: TRBV7-7; CDR3aa: CASSQGTAYTGELFF; CDR3nt: TGTGCTAGCAGCCAAGGGACGGCTTACACCGGGGAGCTGTTTTTT
d_gene: TRBD2; abundance: .; len: 15; j_gene: TRBJ2-2; v_gene: TRBV6-1; CDR3aa: CASRTGLAGVGELFF; CDR3nt: TGTGCCAGCAGAACGGGACTAGCGGGAGTCGGGGAGCTGTTTTTT
d_gene: TRBD2; abundance: many; len: 14; j_gene: TRBJ2-7; v_gene: TRBV12-3/TRBV12-4; CDR3aa: CASSLLAANYEQYF; CDR3nt: TGTGCCAGCAGTTTACTAGCGGCCAATTACGAGCAGTACTTC
d_gene: TRBD2; abundance: many; len: 14; j_gene: TRBJ2-1; v_gene: TRBV15; CDR3aa: CATSSRTSGNEQFF; CDR3nt: TGTGCCACCTCATCAAGGACTAGCGGGAATGAGCAGTTCTTC
d_gene: TRBD2; abundance: many; len: 16; j_gene: TRBJ2-1; v_gene: TRBV12-5; CDR3aa: CASALAGGPSYNEQFF; CDR3nt: TGTGCTAGTGCCCTTGCGGGAGGGCCCTCCTACAATGAGCAGTTCTTC
d_gene: .; abundance: many; len: 11; j_gene: TRBJ1-2; v_gene: TRBV29-1; CDR3aa: CSVVITGGYTF; CDR3nt: TGCAGCGTTGTCATTACAGGAGGCTACACCTTC